Following are 23 T cell receptor beta chains from one sample sequenced in a study of T cells after yellow fever vaccination. Each CDR3 protein is one row after TCRdb ran MiXCR on the 5' RACE reads. The repertoire consists of about 340,000 distinct CDR3 sequences, with about 12% occurring once and the leading ten covering roughly 3%. Sequenced material: CD4+ T cells sorted from PBMCs, taken 15 days after the yellow fever booster vaccination. These TCRs come from a man aged 18 to 30 who received the YFV17D yellow fever vaccine.

This clonotype appeared many times. The chain combines TRBV4-3 with TRBJ2-1, with 10 bases matching TRBD1. Germline trimming cut 0 bases from V and 8 bases from J; bases unmatched to any gene: 4. The CDR3 extends over 15 amino acids. Germline-derived CDR1 and CDR2 are LGHNA and YSLEER. For the CDR3, the DNA is TGCGCCAGCAGCCAAGAGGGACAGGGGTGGGATGAGCAGTTCTTC. This codes for CASSQEGQGWDEQFF.

This sequence joins TRBV9 and TRBJ1-6; tentative D call: TRBD1 (5 bases). The V and J ends lost 0 bases and 5 bases respectively, with 9 bases between them. Germline V gives CDR1 SGDLS, CDR2 YYNGEE. The CDR3 is 15 residues long. CDR3 protein: CASSVGGSDNSPLHF. Here the CDR3 DNA reads TGTGCCAGCAGCGTAGGGGGGTCTGATAATTCACCCCTCCACTTT. The full variable domain, in which reference TRBV9 and TRBJ1-6 provide the parts outside the CDR3, is DSGVTQTPKHLITATGQRVTLRCSPRSGDLSVYWYQQSLDQGLQFLIQYYNGEERAKGNILERFSAQQFPDLHSELNLSSLELGDSALYFCASSVGGSDNSPLHFGNGTRLTVT.

This clonotype has more than one count but fewer than ten. The CDR3 sequence: CASSLAVAGRASTDTQYF. CDR3 nucleotide sequence: TGCGCCAGCAGCTTGGCCGTGGCGGGAAGAGCTAGCACAGATACGCAGTATTTT. The rearrangement joins TRBV5-1 to TRBJ2-3; possibly TRBD2 for D (6 bases). CDR3 length equals 18 residues. The V and J ends lost 0 bases and 0 bases respectively, with 17 bases between them. Per the germline V gene, CDR1 is SGHRS and CDR2 is YFSETQ.

This chain joins TRBV20-1 and TRBJ2-5, with D perhaps TRBD2 (5 bases). In germline, CDR1 is DFQATT, CDR2 SNEGSKA (reference sequence). V was cut by 6 bases and J by 2 bases, with 16 bases left in between. This CDR3 is built from 14 residues. The chain's CDR3 is CSATWEPLQETQYF. DNA for the CDR3: TGCAGTGCAACATGGGAGCCACTTCAAGAGACCCAGTACTTC.

V gene TRBV5-1 combines with J gene TRBJ2-1, with D perhaps TRBD2 (6 bases). The CDR3 totals 16 residues. V was pared by 0 bases and J by 2 bases, with 12 bases between. Germline CDR1 reads SGHRS; CDR2 reads YFSETQ. The CDR3 here is CASSLAAAGPYNEQFF. In DNA, the CDR3 is TGCGCCAGCAGCTTGGCCGCGGCGGGGCCCTACAATGAGCAGTTCTTC.

The chain has TRBV18 and TRBJ2-5; 8 bases agree with TRBD1. Germline trimming cut 6 bases from V and 5 bases from J; bases unmatched to any gene: 8. CDR1 KGHSH and CDR2 LQKENI come from the germline V gene. This CDR3 region has 14 residues. CDR3 protein: CASSPRTGPETQYF. The CDR3 DNA reads TGTGCCAGCTCGCCGAGGACAGGGCCGGAGACCCAGTACTTC.

The gene calls are TRBV27 and TRBJ2-3; no firm D call. There are 14 residues in the CDR3. V lost 3 bases, J lost 2 bases, and 9 bases lay in between. Per germline, CDR1 MNHEY and CDR2 SMNVEV (reference sequence). The CDR3 sequence: CASSFGVYTDTQYF. The CDR3 DNA reads as TGTGCCAGCAGTTTTGGCGTGTACACAGATACGCAGTATTTT.

The chain employs TRBV24-1 and TRBJ2-1; D is perhaps TRBD1 (6 bases). In germline, CDR1 is KGHDR, CDR2 SFDVKD. The CDR3 extends over 13 amino acids. V was shortened by 1 base and J by 6 bases, with 6 bases between the two germline ends. CDR3: CATSDFRGNEQFF. The DNA of the CDR3 is TGTGCCACCAGTGATTTCAGGGGCAATGAGCAGTTCTTC.

This clonotype was seen just once. The chain uses TRBV4-3 and TRBJ1-1; D uncertain. The germline V gene encodes CDR1 LGHNA and CDR2 YSLEER. With 4 bases removed from V and 11 bases from J, the gap between germline ends came to 14 bases. The CDR3 totals 12 residues. The CDR3 region has the DNA TGCGCCAGCAGCCTAGAGGGCTCTGGGGCTTTCTTT. This gives the protein CASSLEGSGAFF.

This clonotype was observed a handful of times. This sequence joins TRBV7-2 and TRBJ2-5; D remains ambiguous. The CDR3 is 12 amino acids. V was pared by 6 bases and J by 5 bases, with 10 bases between. Germline-derived CDR1 and CDR2 are SGHTA and FQGNSA. DNA of the CDR3: TGTGCCAGCAGGGGCGGTACGGAGACCCAGTACTTC. Protein: CASRGGTETQYF. Using reference TRBV7-2 and TRBJ2-5 for the parts outside the CDR3, the full variable domain is GAGVSQSPSNKVTEKGKDVELRCDPISGHTALYWYRQSLGQGLEFLIYFQGNSAPDKSGLPSDRFSAERTGGSVSTLTIQRTQQEDSAVYLCASRGGTETQYFGPGTRLLVL.

Only a few counts were recorded for this clonotype. The rearrangement joins TRBV20-1 to TRBJ1-1; the D gene is possibly TRBD1 (6 bases). Germline lookup yields CDR1 DFQATT and CDR2 SNEGSKA (reference sequence). Trimming took off 0 bases at V and 9 bases at J, with 20 bases between the two ends. The CDR3 runs 15 residues. CDR3 coding DNA: TGCAGTGCTAGAGATCGAGGGGGGGGCGGCGACAAAGCTTTCTTT. Amino acid sequence: CSARDRGGGGDKAFF.

A few counts support this clonotype. The CDR3: CASSLALEAHLQNSPLHF. CDR3 in DNA: TGCGCCAGCAGCTTGGCCCTAGAAGCACATTTGCAGAATTCACCCCTCCACTTT. The chain is built from TRBV5-1 and TRBJ1-6; D gene uncertain. Germline V lookup: CDR1 SGHRS, CDR2 YFSETQ. V dropped 0 bases and J dropped 7 bases, with 20 bases sitting between them. The CDR3 is 18 amino acids.

The chain uses TRBV28 and TRBJ1-4, with unresolved D. Trimming removed 3 bases from V and 0 bases from J, with 5 bases in between. In germline, CDR1 is MDHEN, CDR2 SYDVKM. The CDR3 has 14 amino acids. The CDR3 coding sequence is TGTGCCAGCAGTTTCCCTCCAACTAATGAAAAACTGTTTTTT. Translation: CASSFPPTNEKLFF. Full variable domain (rest looked up from reference TRBV28 and TRBJ1-4): DVKVTQSSRYLVKRTGEKVFLECVQDMDHENMFWYRQDPGLGLRLIYFSYDVKMKEKGDIPEGYSVSREKKERFSLILESASTNQTSMYLCASSFPPTNEKLFFGSGTQLSVL.

The J gene is TRBJ2-5, the V gene TRBV4-2; tentative D call: TRBD1 (6 bases). This CDR3 region has 14 residues. CDR1 is LGHNA and CDR2 is YNFKEQ in the germline V gene. Trimming removed 1 base from V and 3 bases from J, with 9 bases in between. CDR3 sequence (DNA): TGTGCCAGCAGCCAAGCACAGGGAAAAGAGACCCAGTACTTC. This encodes CASSQAQGKETQYF.

The rearrangement joins TRBV12-3 or TRBV12-4 to TRBJ1-6; D not resolved. The V end lost 7 bases, the J end lost 10 bases, and 20 bases lay between the germline ends. This CDR3 comprises 15 residues. CDR3 amino acids: CASTSDSRRWSPLHF. The CDR3 coding sequence is TGTGCCAGCACCTCGGACTCTAGAAGGTGGTCACCCCTCCACTTT.

This clonotype showed up just a few times. The V and J genes are TRBV10-3 and TRBJ2-5, with D hard to call. Trimming took off 5 bases at V and 2 bases at J, with 3 bases between the two ends. The CDR3 has 11 residues. Germline V gene data show CDR1 as ENHRY and CDR2 as SYGVKD. The CDR3 region is CAISSQETQYF. CDR3 DNA sequence: TGTGCCATCAGTAGTCAAGAGACCCAGTACTTC.

This chain links TRBV11-2 with TRBJ2-7; D is ambiguous. The CDR3 loop spans 14 amino acids. Looked up from germline, CDR1 is SGHAT and CDR2 is FQNNGV. V dropped 5 bases and J dropped 5 bases, with 16 bases sitting between them. This CDR3 is CASSRLSGTDEQYV. In nucleotides, the CDR3 is TGTGCCAGCAGCCGTCTATCCGGTACTGACGAGCAGTACGTC.

Only a few counts were recorded for this clonotype. CDR3 sequence: CASSYSRGRYEQYF. As DNA, the CDR3 is TGTGCCAGCAGTTACTCGAGGGGGAGATACGAGCAGTACTTC. The J gene is TRBJ2-7, the V gene TRBV6-5; weak D call: TRBD1 (6 bases). V was cut by 0 bases and J by 4 bases, with 10 bases left in between. The CDR3 is made up of 14 amino acids. Germline CDR1 is MNHEY and CDR2 is SVGAGI.

This clonotype turned up a few times. V and J are TRBV7-2 and TRBJ1-1; D possibly corresponds to TRBD1 (6 bases). Trimming pared 0 bases from V and 10 bases from J, leaving 12 bases between. The germline CDR1 and CDR2 sequences are SGHTA and FQGNSA. This CDR3 is built from 13 residues. CDR3 sequence reads: CASSLALPGVAFF. The CDR3 DNA reads TGTGCCAGCAGCTTAGCGCTCCCAGGGGTAGCTTTCTTT.

A few counts support this clonotype. This rearrangement joins TRBV28 to TRBJ1-6; D is possibly TRBD1 (6 bases). Germline CDR1 MDHEN, CDR2 SYDVKM. This CDR3 is 13 amino acids long. Trimming cost V 5 bases and J 9 bases, with 11 bases left between them. The CDR3, as DNA: TGTGCCAGCAGTCTACAGGGTTCTTCACCCCTCCACTTT. Translating gives CASSLQGSSPLHF.

This chain joins TRBV24-1 and TRBJ1-2, with 11 bases aligning to TRBD1. The V segment lost 1 base and the J segment 6 bases; nucleotides outside the gene matches: 12. CDR3 size: 18 residues. Germline V gene sequence: CDR1 KGHDR, CDR2 SFDVKD. Here the CDR3 DNA reads TGTGCCACCAGTGATTTCGGGACAGGGGGACGTATAGGTGATGGCTACACCTTC. Translated: CATSDFGTGGRIGDGYTF.

CDR3: CASSQALGQGVDGQYF. In nucleotides, the CDR3 is TGTGCCAGCAGCCAAGCGTTGGGACAGGGTGTCGACGGGCAGTACTTC. V usage is TRBV4-2 and J usage is TRBJ2-7; 9 bases align to TRBD1. Germline V gene sequence: CDR1 LGHNA, CDR2 YNFKEQ. The CDR3 runs 16 residues. J lost 9 bases, V lost 1 base, and 13 bases had no gene match.

The chain is built from TRBV29-1 and TRBJ2-2; TRBD1 is a possible D gene (5 bases). The CDR3 has 16 residues. V dropped 1 base and J dropped 5 bases, with 17 bases sitting between them. The germline CDR1 and CDR2 sequences are SQVTM and ANQGSEA. The CDR3 loop is CSVEVWGRVRTGELFF. The CDR3 DNA follows: TGCAGCGTTGAAGTCTGGGGCCGTGTGAGGACCGGGGAGCTGTTTTTT.